The entry below gives a single TCR beta chain sequence along with its context. The germline gives CDR1 LNHDA, CDR2 SQIVND (reference sequence). This CDR3 region has 13 residues. V was clipped by 3 bases and J by 0 bases, with 6 bases between them. This specimen belongs to a study of patients and donors after allogeneic stem cell transplantation. TCRdb analysed the RT-PCR reads with MiXCR anew, one entry per CDR3 protein. This repertoire shows about a million distinct CDR3 sequences, about 20% found once; its top ten account for around 6%. J is TRBJ2-7 and V is TRBV19; D might be TRBD2 (5 bases). Sequencing was done on a sample of blood, either unsorted or a sorted T cell fraction (not recorded which). The TCR originated in a human donor who was either an allogeneic HSCT recipient or a stem cell or donor lymphocyte infusion donor (not recorded which). It is not recorded whose cells these are; they may come from a transplant donor. CDR3 DNA sequence: TGTGCCAGTAGTATTAGCGCCTCCTACGAGCAGTACTTC. Its translation is CASSISASYEQYF.